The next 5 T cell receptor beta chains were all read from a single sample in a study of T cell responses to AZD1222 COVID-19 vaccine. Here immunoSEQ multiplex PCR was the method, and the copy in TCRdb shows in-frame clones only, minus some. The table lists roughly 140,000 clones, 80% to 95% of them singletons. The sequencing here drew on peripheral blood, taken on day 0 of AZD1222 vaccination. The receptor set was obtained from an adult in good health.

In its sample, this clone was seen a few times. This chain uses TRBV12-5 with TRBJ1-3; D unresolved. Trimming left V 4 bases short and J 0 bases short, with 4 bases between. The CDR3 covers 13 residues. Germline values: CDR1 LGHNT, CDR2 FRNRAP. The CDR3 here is CASGSGSGNTIYF. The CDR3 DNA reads TGTGCTAGTGGTTCTGGCTCTGGAAACACCATATATTTT.

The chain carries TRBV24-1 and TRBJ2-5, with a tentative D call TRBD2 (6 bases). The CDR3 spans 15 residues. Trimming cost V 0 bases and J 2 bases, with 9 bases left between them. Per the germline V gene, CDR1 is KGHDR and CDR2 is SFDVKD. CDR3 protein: CATSDLGGKQETQYF. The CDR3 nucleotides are TGTGCCACCAGTGATTTGGGCGGGAAACAAGAGACCCAGTACTTC.

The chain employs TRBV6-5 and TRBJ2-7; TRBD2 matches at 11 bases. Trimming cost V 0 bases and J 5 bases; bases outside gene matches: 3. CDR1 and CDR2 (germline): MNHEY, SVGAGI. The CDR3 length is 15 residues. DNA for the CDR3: TGTGCCAGCAGTTACTCTAGCGGGAGGGGTAACGAGCAGTACTTC. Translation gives CASSYSSGRGNEQYF.

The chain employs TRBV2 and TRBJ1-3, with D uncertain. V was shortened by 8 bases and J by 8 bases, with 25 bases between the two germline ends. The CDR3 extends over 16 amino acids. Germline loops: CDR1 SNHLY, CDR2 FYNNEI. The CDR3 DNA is TGTGCCAGCTTTCCTCCCCGGGCCCACCCTGAGGACACCATATATTTT. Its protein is CASFPPRAHPEDTIYF.

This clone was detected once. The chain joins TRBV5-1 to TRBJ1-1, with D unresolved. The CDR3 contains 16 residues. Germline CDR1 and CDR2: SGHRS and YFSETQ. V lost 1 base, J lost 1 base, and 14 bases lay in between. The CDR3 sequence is CASSLFQIRGNTEAFF. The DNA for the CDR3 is TGCGCCAGCAGCTTGTTCCAGATTCGGGGGAACACTGAAGCTTTCTTT.